These 26 T cell receptor beta chains were sequenced from one sample in a study of CD8+CD57+ T cells in acquired aplastic anemia. For sequencing, patients were chosen who had shown expansion of CD8+CD57+ cells by flow cytometry. Profiling that covered TCR beta VDJ and CDR3 relied on genomic DNA as its template. One entry per CDR3 protein results from TCRdb running MiXCR on the reads. Here the sample spans 250,000 or so distinct CDR3 sequences, about 44% being singletons. Sequencing used sorted CD4+, CD8+, or CD8+CD57+ T cells (not recorded which) from PBMCs. These receptors all stem from a human donor with aplastic anemia.

The rearrangement links TRBV11-2 to TRBJ2-3; TRBD1 matches at 8 bases. This CDR3 contains 17 residues. Trimming cost V 1 base and J 6 bases; bases outside gene matches: 12. CDR1 is SGHAT, CDR2 FQNNGV, per germline. In nucleotides, the CDR3 is TGTGCCAGCAGCTTAGGAGACAGGGGAGGCATCGTGGATACGCAGTATTTT. Translating it yields CASSLGDRGGIVDTQYF.

The J gene is TRBJ2-7, the V gene TRBV7-9; 10 bases match TRBD1. The germline gives CDR1 SEHNR, CDR2 FQNEAQ (reference sequence). CDR3 length equals 15 residues. V shed 3 bases and J 6 bases; nucleotides not matched to a gene: 8. In DNA, the CDR3 is TGTGCCAGCAGCTTTGAGACCGGGACAGGGGTCGAGCAGTACTTC. Translating it yields CASSFETGTGVEQYF.

Many counts were recorded for this clonotype. This chain uses TRBV9 with TRBJ1-2; perhaps TRBD1 as D (5 bases). CDR1 SGDLS and CDR2 YYNGEE come from the germline V gene. The V end lost 3 bases, the J end lost 0 bases, and 15 bases lay between the germline ends. The CDR3 contains 16 residues. The CDR3 DNA reads as TGTGCCAGCAGCGCCGGAGGGGTGGGGGCTAACTATGGCTACACCTTC. This encodes CASSAGGVGANYGYTF.

V gene TRBV5-1 combines with J gene TRBJ1-1; 11 bases fit TRBD1. Germline CDR1 reads SGHRS; CDR2 reads YFSETQ. V trimming: 4 bases; J trimming: 4 bases; junction bases outside the gene matches: 6. This CDR3 comprises 15 residues. CDR3 sequence: CASSTGQGGSTEAFF. CDR3 nucleotide sequence: TGCGCCAGCAGCACGGGACAGGGGGGTTCCACTGAAGCTTTCTTT.

This clonotype has at least ten counts. The genes are TRBV20-1 and TRBJ2-7, with D uncertain. CDR3 length: 14 amino acids. V lost 0 bases to trimming and J lost 3 bases, with 12 bases between them. The germline V gene has CDR1 DFQATT and CDR2 SNEGSKA (reference sequence). This CDR3 reads CSARDLSNLYEQYF. The CDR3 DNA sequence: TGCAGTGCTAGAGATCTTAGTAACCTCTACGAGCAGTACTTC.

About this clonotype itself: One end of the junction varies from germline; a read error may be responsible. This chain links TRBV12-3 or TRBV12-4 with TRBJ1-1; D is perhaps TRBD1 (5 bases). The CDR3 is 15 residues long. CDR3 protein: CASRSGAGSNTGAFF. For the CDR3, the DNA is TGTGCCAGCAGATCCGGGGCGGGGTCAAACACTGGAGCTTTCTTT.

This clonotype was found a few times. This chain links TRBV10-3 with TRBJ2-3, with D unclear. V was pared by 5 bases and J by 4 bases, with 22 bases between. The CDR3 runs 17 residues. Germline V gene data show CDR1 as ENHRY and CDR2 as SYGVKD. The CDR3 loop reads CAISSPQSRSMADTQYF. Written as DNA, the CDR3 is TGTGCCATCAGTTCCCCCCAATCCCGGAGCATGGCAGATACGCAGTATTTT.

This clonotype has a count of ten or more. The V gene is TRBV9, the J gene TRBJ2-1, with TRBD2 matching 10 bases. The CDR3 runs to 15 residues. Germline lookup yields CDR1 SGDLS and CDR2 YYNGEE. V was pared by 3 bases and J by 5 bases, with 5 bases of the junction left unmatched. The CDR3 nucleotides read TGTGCCAGCAGCGCTAGCGGGAGAAGTGACAATGAGCAGTTCTTC. This gives the protein CASSASGRSDNEQFF. The full variable domain, in which reference TRBV9 and TRBJ2-1 provide the parts outside the CDR3, is DSGVTQTPKHLITATGQRVTLRCSPRSGDLSVYWYQQSLDQGLQFLIQYYNGEERAKGNILERFSAQQFPDLHSELNLSSLELGDSALYFCASSASGRSDNEQFFGPGTRLTVL.

With regard to this clonotype: At one end the junction does not follow the germline gene, possibly because of a read error. V gene TRBV7-7 combines with J gene TRBJ2-1; 8 nucleotides line up with TRBD2. CDR3 size: 19 residues. Looked up from germline, CDR1 is SSHAT and CDR2 is FNYEAQ (reference sequence). The CDR3 DNA is TGTGCTAGCAGCCCATGGGGTCCTAGCGGGCCCTCGGTTGTGGATGAGCAGTTCTTC. This encodes CASSPWGPSGPSVVDEQFF. Together with reference TRBV7-7 and TRBJ2-1, the CDR3 gives the full variable domain: GAGVSQSPRYKVTKRGQDVTLRCDPISSHATLYWYQQALGQGPEFLTYFNYEAQPDKSGLPSDRFSAERPEGSISTLTIQRTEQRDSAMYRCASSPWGPSGPSVVDEQFFGPGTRLTVL.

In this sample, this clonotype turned up a few times. This rearrangement joins TRBV9 to TRBJ1-1, with TRBD1 matching over 8 bases. Trimming took 2 bases from V and 5 from J; bases not matched to a gene: 5. This CDR3 spans 14 amino acids. Germline-derived CDR1 and CDR2 are SGDLS and YYNGEE. CDR3 nucleotide sequence: TGTGCCAGCAGCGTTCAGGGGGCGCATACTGAAGCTTTCTTT. Its protein product is CASSVQGAHTEAFF.

This clonotype was seen ten or more times. The gene calls are TRBV4-3 and TRBJ1-6; a possible D gene is TRBD1 (5 bases). This CDR3 contains 16 residues. CDR1 is LGHNA, CDR2 YSLEER, per germline. Deletions cut 4 bases from V and 14 bases from J, with 24 bases between. The CDR3 DNA follows: TGCGCCAGCAGCCGCAATTTCGGGACGGGGAGTATCGCCCTCCACTTT. This codes for CASSRNFGTGSIALHF.

The chain combines TRBV5-8 with TRBJ2-5; the D gene is possibly TRBD2 (6 bases). There are 15 residues in the CDR3. In germline, CDR1 is SGHTS, CDR2 YDEGEE. V was cut by 2 bases and J by 5 bases, with 16 bases left in between. Here the CDR3 reads CASSLGGASGETQYF. The DNA for the CDR3 is TGTGCCAGCAGCTTAGGAGGGGCGAGCGGGGAGACCCAGTACTTC.

This clonotype has a handful of counts. Possible read error: a much larger clone is one base away. The V gene is TRBV27, the J gene TRBJ2-7, with 8 bases identical to TRBD1. CDR1 and CDR2 from the germline V gene are MNHEY and SMNVEV (reference sequence). This CDR3 is 12 amino acids long. Trimming removed 6 bases from V and 3 bases from J; junction bases left unmatched: 1. In DNA, the CDR3 is TGTGCCAGCAGACAGGGGGTCTACGAGCAGTACTTC. It encodes CASRQGVYEQYF.

This rearrangement joins TRBV7-2 to TRBJ2-7, with TRBD1 identical over 9 bases. V was clipped by 4 bases and J by 6 bases; unmatched bases: 7. The germline V gene encodes CDR1 SGHTA and CDR2 FQGNSA. CDR3 size: 14 residues. Here the CDR3 DNA reads TGTGCCAGCAGCTACGGGACAGGGCCGTCCGAGCAGTACGTC. Amino acid sequence: CASSYGTGPSEQYV.

This clonotype occurred once. This sequence joins TRBV7-3 and TRBJ2-5; 14 nucleotides match TRBD2. The V and J ends lost 5 bases and 2 bases, in that order; junction bases with no gene match: 10. CDR3 size: 18 residues. Germline CDR1 reads SGHTA; CDR2 reads FQGTGA. CDR3 in amino acids: CASSRTLGLAGEQETQYF. In nucleotides, the CDR3 is TGTGCCAGCAGCCGTACCCTGGGACTAGCGGGAGAACAAGAGACCCAGTACTTC.

The chain employs TRBV7-9 and TRBJ2-7; 10 nucleotides match TRBD2. Germline values: CDR1 SEHNR, CDR2 FQNEAQ (reference sequence). After removal of 5 bases from V and 3 bases from J, the junction contained 1 base not matched to a gene. This CDR3 region has 13 residues. CDR3 in amino acids: CASSTSGIYEQYF. The CDR3 DNA is TGTGCCAGCAGCACTAGCGGGATCTACGAGCAGTACTTC.

This chain's CDR3 is CASSMGGHGGEQFF. The CDR3 DNA reads as TGTGCCAGCAGCATGGGAGGCCATGGTGGTGAGCAGTTCTTC. This rearrangement joins TRBV7-8 to TRBJ2-1; possible D gene TRBD2, 6 bases. V was shortened by 5 bases and J by 9 bases, with 17 bases between the two germline ends. This CDR3 comprises 14 residues. CDR1 is SGHVS and CDR2 is FQNEAQ in the germline V gene.

This sequence joins TRBV24-1 and TRBJ2-1, with D possibly being TRBD1 (5 bases). This CDR3 has 14 amino acids. Trimming pared 9 bases from V and 0 bases from J, leaving 11 bases between. Germline-derived CDR1 and CDR2 are KGHDR and SFDVKD. DNA for the CDR3: TGTGCCACCCAGGGCAAGAGCTCCTACAATGAGCAGTTCTTC. It yields the protein CATQGKSSYNEQFF.

This clonotype was seen a few times. The chain links TRBV20-1 to TRBJ2-7, with 12 bases that match TRBD2. The CDR3 has 17 residues. In germline, CDR1 is DFQATT, CDR2 SNEGSKA (reference sequence). The J segment lost 3 bases and the V segment lost 0 bases, leaving 9 bases of the junction unmatched. CDR3 bases: TGCAGTGCTAGAGATAGCCTAGCGGGGGGGGAATTCTACGAGCAGTACTTC. Translated: CSARDSLAGGEFYEQYF.

This clonotype was observed many times. J is TRBJ2-1 and V is TRBV6-4; TRBD1 is a possible D gene (7 bases). CDR3 size: 16 residues. Trimming removed 2 bases from V and 8 bases from J, with 19 bases in between. Looked up from germline, CDR1 is MRHNA and CDR2 is SNTAGT. The CDR3 coding sequence is TGTGCCAGCAGTGACGGCGGAGGGGGCGGCATCTATGAGCAGTTCTTC. Translating it yields CASSDGGGGGIYEQFF.

The rearrangement joins TRBV7-3 to TRBJ2-2; 9 positions match TRBD2. The germline gives CDR1 SGHTA, CDR2 FQGTGA. CDR3 length: 19 residues. Unmatched junction bases numbered 13, after V lost 4 bases and J lost 1 base. CDR3 DNA: TGTGCCAGCAGCTCCACATTAGCGGGGGACACTCGGAACACCGGGGAGCTGTTTTTT. Encoded protein: CASSSTLAGDTRNTGELFF.

Of note for this clonotype: A much more abundant neighbour one base away suggests this may be a read error. Since no conserved phenylalanine or tryptophan closes the CDR3, a read error is the likely cause. The J gene is TRBJ1-2, the V gene TRBV27; perhaps TRBD1 as D (5 bases). In germline, CDR1 is MNHEY, CDR2 SMNVEV (reference sequence). Trimming pared 5 bases from V and 5 bases from J, leaving 12 bases between. The CDR3 consists of 13 residues. In DNA, the CDR3 is TGTGCCAGCAGTCTCAGGGAAGGGTATGGCTACACCCTC. Amino acids: CASSLREGYGYTL.

This clonotype was seen at least ten times. V gene TRBV7-6 combines with J gene TRBJ2-7; 9 nucleotides line up with TRBD1. The CDR3 length is 15 residues. CDR1 is SGHVS, CDR2 FNYEAQ, per germline. The ends lost 6 bases at V and 4 bases at J; junction bases unmatched: 10. The CDR3 region has the DNA TGTGCCAGCAGTAATGACGGGACAGGGAAGTACGAGCAGTACTTC. Translating gives CASSNDGTGKYEQYF.

A word on this clonotype: No conserved phenylalanine or tryptophan ends this CDR3, so it is likely a read error. This sequence joins TRBV11-3 and TRBJ1-3; TRBD1 is a possible D gene (5 bases). Germline V gives CDR1 SGHNT, CDR2 YENEEA. The CDR3 is made up of 13 amino acids. The germline V and J ends were trimmed by 5 bases and 8 bases, with 13 bases remaining between them. The CDR3 is CASSQWRGHTIYS. In DNA, the CDR3 is TGTGCCAGCAGCCAGTGGCGGGGACACACCATATATTCT.

This clonotype was seen at least ten times. The V gene is TRBV6-1, the J gene TRBJ2-3; 8 nucleotides agree with TRBD1. The germline gives CDR1 MNHNS, CDR2 SASEGT. The CDR3 sequence is 17 residues long. The V and J ends lost 0 bases and 2 bases, in that order; junction bases with no gene match: 7. The CDR3 reads CASSEAQTGAITDTQYF. DNA for the CDR3: TGTGCCAGCAGTGAAGCCCAGACAGGGGCTATCACAGATACGCAGTATTTT.

The J gene is TRBJ1-4, the V gene TRBV7-6; TRBD1 matches 9 bases. This CDR3 contains 16 residues. The V and J ends lost 5 bases and 8 bases, in that order; junction bases with no gene match: 12. Germline V CDR1 and CDR2: SGHVS, FNYEAQ. The CDR3 region has the DNA TGTGCCAGCAGCCCCCTACACACAGGGGGCCGGGAAAAACTGTTTTTT. It is translated as CASSPLHTGGREKLFF.